The 19 T cell receptor beta chains listed next were all sequenced from one sample in a study of cytomegalovirus exposure and HLA in healthy donors. Amplification used 60 Vbeta primers and 13 Jbeta primers. The repertoire was sequenced with immunoSEQ multiplex PCR; TCRdb's copy has only in-frame clones and lacks some. This sample contains around 53,000 clones. The sample comprised PBMCs. All receptors come from a man aged 18 to 35 in good health and CMV-seropositive.

The chain employs TRBV15 and TRBJ1-1; D unclear. Trimming removed 0 bases from V and 4 bases from J, with 12 bases in between. Germline-derived CDR1 and CDR2 are LNHNV and YYDKDF (reference sequence). The CDR3 runs to 15 residues. The CDR3 DNA is TGTGCCACCAGCAGAGAGGGCAGGCCCCCCACTGAAGCTTTCTTT. It is translated as CATSREGRPPTEAFF. The full variable domain, its missing parts supplied by reference TRBV15 and TRBJ1-1, is DAMVIQNPRYQVTQFGKPVTLSCSQTLNHNVMYWYQQKSSQAPKLLFHYYDKDFNNEADTPDNFQSRRPNTSFCFLDIRSPGLGDTAMYLCATSREGRPPTEAFFGQGTRLTVV.

This chain joins TRBV10-1 and TRBJ2-5; TRBD2 matches 16 bases. V was pared by 5 bases and J by 2 bases, with 2 bases of the junction left unmatched. Germline-derived CDR1 and CDR2 are WNHNN and SYGVQD (reference sequence). The CDR3 sequence is 16 residues long. CDR3: CASSQGLAGGQETQYF. The CDR3 DNA follows: TGCGCCAGCAGTCAGGGACTAGCGGGAGGGCAAGAGACCCAGTACTTC.

CDR3 amino acids: CASSPTGGNTEAFF. The CDR3 nucleotides are TGTGCCAGCAGCCCGACAGGGGGAAACACTGAAGCTTTCTTT. The chain links TRBV7-8 to TRBJ1-1; 9 nucleotides align to TRBD1. The V gene end was trimmed by 5 bases and the J gene end by 2 bases; junction bases not matched to a gene: 3. CDR1 SGHVS and CDR2 FQNEAQ come from the germline V gene. The CDR3 totals 14 residues. The complete variable domain, with remaining parts taken from reference TRBV7-8 and TRBJ1-1, reads GAGVSQSPRYKVAKRGQDVALRCDPISGHVSLFWYQQALGQGPEFLTYFQNEAQLDKSGLPSDRFFAERPEGSVSTLKIQRTQQEDSAVYLCASSPTGGNTEAFFGQGTRLTVV.

J is TRBJ1-2 and V is TRBV5-1, with 10 bases matching TRBD1. The CDR3 has 15 residues. Germline loops: CDR1 SGHRS, CDR2 YFSETQ. Unmatched junction bases numbered 9, after V lost 2 bases and J lost 8 bases. For the CDR3, the DNA is TGCGCCAGCAGCTTTAACGCTGGGACAGGGGAAGGCTACACCTTC. Translated, it gives CASSFNAGTGEGYTF.

The V gene is TRBV18, the J gene TRBJ2-6; 10 bases are a match to TRBD2. The CDR3 is 18 residues long. Trimming took 2 bases from V and 0 from J; bases not matched to a gene: 4. The V gene's germline CDR1 is KGHSH and CDR2 LQKENI. Written as DNA, the CDR3 is TGTGCCAGCTCACCAGGGCTAGCGGGGGACTCTGGGGCCAACGTCCTGACTTTC. Translating it yields CASSPGLAGDSGANVLTF.

The chain is built from TRBV27 and TRBJ2-1; possibly TRBD1 for D (6 bases). In germline, CDR1 is MNHEY, CDR2 SMNVEV (reference sequence). This CDR3 has 12 residues. V was pared by 9 bases and J by 6 bases, with 12 bases between. CDR3 amino acids: CASILGGNEQFF. Here the CDR3 DNA reads TGTGCCAGTATATTAGGGGGCAATGAGCAGTTCTTC.

V usage is TRBV11-3 and J usage is TRBJ2-1, with 7 positions matching TRBD2. The germline V gene encodes CDR1 SGHNT and CDR2 YENEEA. Trimming at V came to 4 bases and at J to 1 base, leaving 13 bases not matched to a gene. The CDR3 sequence is 18 residues long. The CDR3 bases are TGTGCCAGCAGCTCTGGGCTAGCGGTTAAGAGTTCCTACAATGAGCAGTTCTTC. Protein: CASSSGLAVKSSYNEQFF. Full variable domain (outside the CDR3, taken from reference TRBV11-3 and TRBJ2-1): EAGVVQSPRYKIIEKKQPVAFWCNPISGHNTLYWYLQNLGQGPELLIRYENEEAVDDSQLPKDRFSAERLKGVDSTLKIQPAELGDSAVYLCASSSGLAVKSSYNEQFFGPGTRLTVL.

This sequence joins TRBV27 and TRBJ2-1, with D maybe TRBD2 (6 bases). The germline V and J ends were trimmed by 7 bases and 3 bases, with 13 bases remaining between them. Germline loops: CDR1 MNHEY, CDR2 SMNVEV (reference sequence). CDR3 length equals 14 residues. The CDR3 DNA reads as TGTGCCAGCATGCCCCTAGCGAGCTACAATGAGCAGTTCTTC. It yields the protein CASMPLASYNEQFF.

The genes are TRBV6-4 and TRBJ2-2; 8 nucleotides agree with TRBD1. J gave up 3 bases and V 6 bases, and 6 bases lay outside the gene matches. Germline V gene data show CDR1 as MRHNA and CDR2 as SNTAGT. This CDR3 contains 15 residues. The DNA for the CDR3 is TGTGCCAGCAGAAGGACAGGGTCCGACACCGGGGAGCTGTTTTTT. Its protein product is CASRRTGSDTGELFF.

V is TRBV15 and J is TRBJ1-5; no reliable D call. The V end was cut by 7 bases, the J end by 5 bases, with 9 bases between. CDR1 is LNHNV and CDR2 is YYDKDF in the germline V gene (reference sequence). The CDR3 consists of 12 residues. Here the CDR3 DNA reads TGTGCCACCAAAGGCAGGCATCAGCCCCAGCATTTT. It encodes CATKGRHQPQHF. Full variable domain (missing parts from reference TRBV15 and TRBJ1-5): DAMVIQNPRYQVTQFGKPVTLSCSQTLNHNVMYWYQQKSSQAPKLLFHYYDKDFNNEADTPDNFQSRRPNTSFCFLDIRSPGLGDTAMYLCATKGRHQPQHFGDGTRLSIL.

The chain couples TRBV27 to TRBJ2-5; TRBD1 might be the D (5 bases). Germline lookup yields CDR1 MNHEY and CDR2 SMNVEV (reference sequence). This CDR3 is built from 16 residues. Trimming removed 5 bases from V and 1 base from J, with 17 bases in between. The chain's CDR3 is CASSPPQAGPQETQYF. The CDR3 DNA follows: TGTGCCAGCAGTCCGCCCCAGGCAGGGCCCCAAGAGACCCAGTACTTC.

The gene calls are TRBV5-1 and TRBJ2-5, with D possibly matching TRBD2 (5 bases). Gene TRBJ2-7 matches the end of the DNA better, so the J call may be wrong. The CDR3 covers 13 residues. The germline CDR1 and CDR2 sequences are SGHRS and YFSETQ. CDR3 in amino acids: CASTPGGGYEQYF. DNA for the CDR3: TGCGCCAGCACCCCCGGCGGAGGTTACGAGCAGTACTTC.

The CDR3 reads CASSTGRDQPQHF. CDR3 in DNA: TGTGCCAGCAGTACAGGGAGGGATCAGCCCCAGCATTTT. The V and J genes are TRBV2 and TRBJ1-5; tentative D call: TRBD1 (6 bases). The germline gives CDR1 SNHLY, CDR2 FYNNEI. The CDR3 totals 13 residues. The ends were cut back, 5 bases at V and 5 bases at J, with 10 bases in the middle.

Here the CDR3 reads CASSRLAGSTDTQYF. DNA for the CDR3: TGTGCCAGCAGCAGGCTAGCGGGGAGCACAGATACGCAGTATTTT. This chain joins TRBV5-6 and TRBJ2-3; TRBD2 matches 9 bases. Germline assignment: CDR1 SGHDT and CDR2 YYEEEE. This CDR3 is built from 15 residues. V shed 4 bases, J shed 0 bases, and the junction held 3 bases outside the gene matches.

J is TRBJ2-7 and V is TRBV7-2; 7 nucleotides agree with TRBD2. The germline V gene has CDR1 SGHTA and CDR2 FQGNSA. The CDR3 runs 14 residues. Losses at the gene ends were 4 bases for V and 4 bases for J; bases not matched to a gene: 7. The CDR3 DNA reads as TGTGCCAGCAGCTCACAGCGGGGCCGGTACGAGCAGTACTTC. It encodes CASSSQRGRYEQYF.

The chain links TRBV11-3 to TRBJ1-2, with 7 bases identical to TRBD1. Trimming removed 1 base from V and 7 bases from J; junction bases left unmatched: 6. Germline loops: CDR1 SGHNT, CDR2 YENEEA. CDR3 size: 14 residues. CDR3: CASSLGTGVGGYTF. The CDR3 DNA reads TGTGCCAGCAGCTTAGGTACAGGGGTCGGTGGCTACACCTTC.

The rearrangement links TRBV10-2 to TRBJ2-2; 7 bases match TRBD1. V lost 5 bases and J lost 0; bases outside the gene matches: 3. Germline V gives CDR1 WSHSY, CDR2 SAAADI. This CDR3 spans 15 amino acids. The CDR3 region has the DNA TGCGCCAGCAGTAAGCAGGGGGCGAACACCGGGGAGCTGTTTTTT. Translated, it gives CASSKQGANTGELFF.

The chain couples TRBV18 to TRBJ2-1; 13 nucleotides match TRBD2. The V gene's germline CDR1 is KGHSH and CDR2 LQKENI. V shed 6 bases, J shed 5 bases, and the junction held 4 bases outside the gene matches. The CDR3 sequence is 15 residues long. CDR3 protein: CASSLLAGGHNEQFF. DNA of the CDR3: TGTGCCAGCTCGTTACTAGCGGGAGGGCACAATGAGCAGTTCTTC.

The CDR3 DNA is TGTGCCAGCAGCTTAGGACCCACGAGTCAGCCCCAGCATTTT. Protein: CASSLGPTSQPQHF. The chain employs TRBV13 and TRBJ1-5, with D unresolved. CDR1 and CDR2 (germline): PRHDT, FYEKMQ (reference sequence). The CDR3 consists of 14 residues. V was cut by 0 bases and J by 6 bases, with 9 bases left in between. Complete variable domain (other parts from reference TRBV13 and TRBJ1-5): AAGVIQSPRHLIKEKRETATLKCYPIPRHDTVYWYQQGPGQDPQFLISFYEKMQSDKGSIPDRFSAQQFSDYHSELNMSSLELGDSALYFCASSLGPTSQPQHFGDGTRLSIL.